Sequencing of this T cell receptor (beta chain) was carried out in a study of T cells in localized non-small cell lung cancer. Regarding this clone: Antigen specificity is unknown.

Study observations and caveats: Heterogeneity remains possible, as sequencing covered one tumor region only. Uninvolved adjacent lung had the highest recorded T cell clonality, with tumor below it. In adjacent lung appeared a median around 54 of the top 100 tumor clones.

Repertoires were generated with immunoSEQ multiplex PCR, while TCRdb's copy carries only in-frame clones and drops some. The data contain 75,000 to 90,000 clones, 84% of them seen just once; the ten biggest clones take up approximately 2.8%. Trimming removed 5 bases from V and 7 bases from J; junction bases left unmatched: 10. The CDR3 has 15 residues. Germline V gene lookup returns CDR1 MDHEN and CDR2 SYDVKM. The rearrangement links TRBV28 to TRBJ2-1; 8 nucleotides agree with TRBD2. The input for sequencing was peripheral blood, taken before any cancer treatment. The source of this sequence is a man aged 40 to 70 with stage I lung adenocarcinoma. As DNA, the CDR3 is TGTGCCAGCAGTCCCGAAGCGGGAGCGCGGAATGAGCAGTTCTTC. This gives the protein CASSPEAGARNEQFF.